Listed below are T cell receptor beta chains from one sample, sequenced in a study of shared clonotypes between healthy human individuals. Assay used: immunoSEQ multiplex PCR; TCRdb lists only in-frame clones, some missing. The sample records fewer than 600,000 clones, 79% being singletons. Sequenced input: PBMCs. The source of these receptors is a middle-aged woman in good health. Some clones in this sample may be carry-over from other donors' samples. Both conserved end residues are part of each CDR3. Fields, in order: CDR3 protein, CDR3 DNA, J gene, clone size, V gene, D gene. A D gene is named only where the DNA matches it firmly. Clone size, where shown, is once, few, many, or a class for clones that have expanded.

CASSNDREYEQYF	TGTGCCAGTAGTAACGACAGGGAGTACGAGCAGTACTTC	TRBJ2-7	-	TRBV19	TRBD1
CASSLGTLGEQYF	TGTGCCAGCAGCTTAGGGACTTTGGGGGAGCAGTACTTC	TRBJ2-7	-	TRBV7-9	-
CSASPSYEQYF	TGCAGTGCTAGTCCCTCCTACGAGCAGTACTTC	TRBJ2-7	-	TRBV20-1	-
CASSPSMRYEQYF	TGTGCCAGCAGCCCCTCGATGAGATACGAGCAGTACTTC	TRBJ2-7	few	TRBV25-1	-
CASSSRRGNTEAFF	TGTGCCAGCAGCTCCCGACGGGGGAACACTGAAGCTTTCTTT	TRBJ1-1	-	TRBV7-2	-
CASSQDLENTEAFF	TGCGCCAGCAGCCAAGATTTGGAGAACACTGAAGCTTTCTTT	TRBJ1-1	-	TRBV4-3	-
CASSLTSGVSYEQYF	TGCGCCAGCAGCTTGACTAGCGGGGTCTCCTACGAGCAGTACTTC	TRBJ2-7	-	TRBV5-1	TRBD2
CASSLVQGNVDEQFF	TGCGCCAGCAGCTTGGTTCAGGGGAATGTGGATGAGCAGTTCTTC	TRBJ2-1	-	TRBV5-1	-
CASSLSAEFGGWNTEAFF	TGTGCCAGCAGTTTATCGGCCGAATTCGGGGGGTGGAACACTGAAGCTTTCTTT	TRBJ1-1	-	TRBV27	-
CASGTGASLYEQYF	TGTGCCAGCGGTACAGGGGCTAGTCTCTACGAGCAGTACTTC	TRBJ2-7	-	TRBV27	TRBD1
CASSPQGHFEKLFF	TGTGCCAGCAGCCCCCAGGGACATTTTGAAAAACTGTTTTTT	TRBJ1-4	-	TRBV9	-
CASSPSGSPADTQYF	TGTGCCAGCTCACCCAGCGGGAGTCCCGCAGATACGCAGTATTTT	TRBJ2-3	-	TRBV18	TRBD2
CASSLPSGNEQFF	TGTGCCAGCAGCTTACCTAGCGGCAATGAGCAGTTCTTC	TRBJ2-1	-	TRBV7-2	TRBD2
CAISESLGGGGEQFF	TGTGCCATCAGTGAGTCCCTAGGGGGGGGAGGAGAGCAGTTCTTC	TRBJ2-1	-	TRBV10-3	-
CASSVAGGPTGELFF	TGTGCCAGCAGCGTAGCGGGAGGGCCGACCGGGGAGCTGTTTTTT	TRBJ2-2	-	TRBV9	TRBD2
CASSLNDRDYEQYF	TGTGCCAGCAGCTTAAACGACAGGGACTACGAGCAGTACTTC	TRBJ2-7	-	TRBV7-3	TRBD1
CASSVTGSGANVLTF	TGTGCCAGCAGCGTGACAGGATCTGGGGCCAACGTCCTGACTTTC	TRBJ2-6	-	TRBV9	-
CASSDDPSGELFF	TGCGCCAGCAGCGACGATCCCTCCGGGGAGCTGTTTTTT	TRBJ2-2	-	TRBV10-2	-
CAISPTSQETQYF	TGTGCCATCAGCCCGACTAGTCAAGAGACCCAGTACTTC	TRBJ2-5	-	TRBV10-3	-
CSADRGQMNTEAFF	TGCAGCGCAGACAGGGGGCAAATGAACACTGAAGCTTTCTTT	TRBJ1-1	-	TRBV29-1	TRBD1
CASSEGRPTDTQYF	TGTGCCAGCAGTGAAGGCCGACCCACAGATACGCAGTATTTT	TRBJ2-3	few	TRBV6-4	-
CASLRTGGTDTQYF	TGTGCCAGCCTACGTACGGGAGGCACAGATACGCAGTATTTT	TRBJ2-3	-	TRBV6-1	-
CASSSMTGRGNTEAFF	TGTGCCAGCAGTTCCATGACAGGGAGAGGGAACACTGAAGCTTTCTTT	TRBJ1-1	few	TRBV28	TRBD1
CAISESESSYNEQFF	TGTGCCATCAGTGAGTCTGAAAGCTCCTACAATGAGCAGTTCTTC	TRBJ2-1	-	TRBV10-3	-
CASSESGTSTDTQYF	TGCGCCAGCAGTGAATCCGGGACGAGCACAGATACGCAGTATTTT	TRBJ2-3	-	TRBV10-1	-
CAWSGATGYSYEQYF	TGTGCCTGGAGTGGAGCGACAGGTTACTCCTACGAGCAGTACTTC	TRBJ2-7	-	TRBV30	-
CSVRTGNEKLFF	TGCAGCGTAAGGACAGGGAATGAAAAACTGTTTTTT	TRBJ1-4	-	TRBV29-1	TRBD1
CASSAGTDNGYTF	TGCGCCAGCAGCGCCGGGACAGATAATGGCTACACCTTC	TRBJ1-2	-	TRBV5-1	TRBD1
CASSVAIGLAGNTGELFF	TGTGCCAGCAGCGTAGCTATCGGACTAGCGGGGAACACCGGGGAGCTGTTTTTT	TRBJ2-2	many	TRBV9	TRBD2
CASSPGGWGGEQYF	TGTGCCAGCAGCCCCGGGGGTTGGGGCGGCGAGCAGTACTTC	TRBJ2-7	once	TRBV6-5	-
CASSLESSGSREQFF	TGCGCCAGCAGCTTGGAGTCTAGCGGGAGTAGGGAGCAGTTCTTC	TRBJ2-1	few	TRBV5-1	TRBD2
CAWGPGGSLYGYTF	TGTGCCTGGGGCCCGGGCGGGTCGCTCTATGGCTACACCTTC	TRBJ1-2	-	TRBV30	-
CAWTPPWEDYSNQPQHF	TGTGCCTGGACCCCACCCTGGGAAGATTATAGCAATCAGCCCCAGCATTTT	TRBJ1-5	-	TRBV30	-
CASSQGSGQETQYF	TGTGCCAGCAGCCAAGGCTCAGGCCAAGAGACCCAGTACTTC	TRBJ2-5	-	TRBV14	-
CASSLRAGTGVSSGANVLTF	TGTGCCAGCAGCTTAAGGGCCGGGACAGGGGTCTCCTCTGGGGCCAACGTCCTGACTTTC	TRBJ2-6	-	TRBV7-3	TRBD1
CASSLQREGETQYF	TGTGCCAGCAGCTTACAGAGGGAAGGGGAGACCCAGTACTTC	TRBJ2-5	-	TRBV6-1	-
CASTSRALARNEQFF	TGTGCCAGCACCTCAAGGGCCCTAGCTCGCAATGAGCAGTTCTTC	TRBJ2-1	few	TRBV27	-
CASNLQQQGYEQYF	TGTGCCAGCAATCTCCAACAACAGGGCTACGAGCAGTACTTC	TRBJ2-7	few	TRBV6-1	-
CASSEGGPGLADSYEQYF	TGCGCCAGCAGTGAGGGGGGGCCGGGGCTAGCGGATTCCTACGAGCAGTACTTC	TRBJ2-7	-	TRBV10-2	-
CASSPREGYEQYF	TGTGCCAGCAGCCCCCGGGAGGGGTACGAGCAGTACTTC	TRBJ2-7	-	TRBV7-9	TRBD2
CASRSTGRAYGYTF	TGTGCCAGCAGGTCCACAGGGCGAGCCTATGGCTACACCTTC	TRBJ1-2	-	TRBV27	-
CASSEFVAGVGTDTQYF	TGTGCCAGCAGTGAATTTGTAGCGGGAGTCGGCACAGATACGCAGTATTTT	TRBJ2-3	once	TRBV2	TRBD2
CASSAIRDFQFNEQFF	TGTGCCAGCAGCGCCATCCGGGACTTCCAATTCAATGAGCAGTTCTTC	TRBJ2-1	-	TRBV5-6	-
CASTTSYEQYF	TGTGCCAGCACCACTTCCTACGAGCAGTACTTC	TRBJ2-7	-	TRBV28	-
CASNPQGLLRQYF	TGTGCCAGCAACCCCCAGGGGCTCCTAAGGCAGTACTTC	TRBJ2-7	-	TRBV28	-